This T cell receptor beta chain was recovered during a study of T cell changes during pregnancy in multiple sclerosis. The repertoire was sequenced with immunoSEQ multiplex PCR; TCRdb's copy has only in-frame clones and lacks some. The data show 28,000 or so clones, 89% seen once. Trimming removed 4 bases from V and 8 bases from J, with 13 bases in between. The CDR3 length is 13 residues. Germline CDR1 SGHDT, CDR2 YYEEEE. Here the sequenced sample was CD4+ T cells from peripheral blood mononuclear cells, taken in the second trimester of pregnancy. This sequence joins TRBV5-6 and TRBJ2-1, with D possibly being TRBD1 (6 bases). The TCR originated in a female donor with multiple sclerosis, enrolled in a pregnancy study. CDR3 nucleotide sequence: TGTGCCAGCAGCCCTAACAGGGTTTATGAGCAGTTCTTC. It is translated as CASSPNRVYEQFF.